The T cell receptor beta chain under discussion was sequenced for a study of T cells in Graves' hyperthyroidism and ophthalmopathy. Overall study results and limits: Blood shared most expanded thyroid clonotypes above 0.001. Ophthalmopathy could be told apart from stable hyperthyroidism with a 13 V-J model.

The germline V gene encodes CDR1 SGHTA and CDR2 FQGNSA. The CDR3 covers 15 residues. The V end was cut by 0 bases, the J end by 9 bases, with 17 bases between. Concerning this clonotype: Its antigen is unidentified.

Graves' hyperthyroidism was deemed stable absent ophthalmopathy progression within 18 months. Hyperthyroidism was newly diagnosed in patients aged 18 to 65 (duration under 2 months). Researchers amplified the TCR beta CDR3 regions from RNA transcripts. The HTBI primer set was used in a first-round RT-PCR of the TCR CDR3. TCRdb processed the multiplex PCR reads anew with MiXCR; each CDR3 protein has one entry. The sample holds hundreds of thousands of distinct CDR3 sequences, 35% to 55% seen once. This rearrangement joins TRBV7-2 to TRBJ2-5; a possible D gene is TRBD2 (6 bases). The TCR originated in a woman between 18 and 29 years old with Graves' hyperthyroidism. The sample consisted of peripheral blood or thyroid tissue (not recorded which). The DNA of the CDR3 is TGTGCCAGCAGCTTAGCGGCAGGGACTCATCAGCCCCAGTACTTC. It translates to CASSLAAGTHQPQYF.